What follows is one TCR beta chain and its context. Its antigen is currently unknown. The CDR3 extends over 16 amino acids. Germline V gene sequence: CDR1 MNHEY, CDR2 SVGAGI. With V trimmed by 0 bases and J by 1 base, 5 bases remained unmatched. This specimen comes from a study of T cells in localized non-small cell lung cancer. Data came from immunoSEQ multiplex PCR; TCRdb stores just in-frame clones and leaves some out. The sample contains around 53,000 clones, about 78% of which appear only once. Study outcomes and limitations: Uninvolved adjacent lung had higher T cell clonality than tumor and all other tissues. A median approximately 59 of the top 100 tumor clones appeared in adjacent lung.

This TCR derives from a woman aged 40-70 years with stage II lung adenocarcinoma. The chain joins TRBV6-5 to TRBJ1-1; 7 bases match TRBD1. The material was PBMCs, obtained before any cancer treatment. The CDR3 spells CASSYSTTGKNTEAFF. For the CDR3, the DNA is TGTGCCAGCAGTTACTCTACGACAGGGAAGAACACTGAAGCTTTCTTT.